This TCR beta chain came from a study of response to subunit inactivated influenza vaccine (dated by TCRdb to the late 2010s). About the investigation overall: Deep quantitative T cell receptor repertoire profiling was used in the study to track responses to a trivalent subunit inactivated influenza vaccine. General findings and caveats noted by the study authors: The authors suggested that each seasonal influenza vaccination may recruit only a limited number of new T cells.

The library relied on RT-PCR. The sequencing machine was an Illumina HiSeq 2500. TCRdb took the public reads, trimmed them with fastp at Q25, ran MiXCR for clone calling and kept in-frame beta chains. Rows merge per CDR3 protein into single entries with the most common DNA and genes. A total of around 580,000 distinct CDR3 sequences appear in this sample, around 15% of them only once. The top ten clonotypes cover roughly 11% of the sample. V is pruned by 6 bases and J by 3 bases, leaving 9 bases of the junction without a gene match. Based on the germline V gene (reference sequence), the CDR1 and CDR2 sequences are DFQATT and SNEGSKA. The CDR3 has 14 amino acids, counting the end cysteine and phenylalanine. Only the CDR3 DNA is retained, 42 bases long and in frame from the first base. This clonotype came up a few times. Its antigen is unknown. Per-base quality was not reported, and no clone a single base away is much larger than it.

Material: PBMCs from blood, obtained 11 to 12 days after vaccination. The sequence is built from TRBV20-1 and TRBJ2-3, and 7 junctional nucleotides match TRBD2. This TCR came from a man over 45 who received an inactivated influenza vaccine. Donor details come from another sample of the same person, matched by shared clones. The sequenced DNA is TGCAGTGCGAGACGCGGGAGTCCGACAGATACGCAGTATTTT. Its translation is CSARRGSPTDTQYF.